This T cell receptor (beta chain) was retrieved from a study of cytomegalovirus exposure and HLA in healthy donors. At the level of the study: From 150 million to 200 million T cells, an earlier analysis saw 120 million or so unique TCR beta sequences. Study-level findings and limits: Common viral pathogens seemed, in a later analysis, to connect with several of the most significant clusters. Across all donors, roughly uniform sequencing depth was an assumption of the presence/absence analyses.

The study ran its PCR with 60 Vbeta and 13 Jbeta primers. Data came from immunoSEQ multiplex PCR; TCRdb stores just in-frame clones and leaves some out. The table has about 60,000 clones, roughly four fifths seen once; the top ten hold 1.5% to 2%. Donors sampled were nominally healthy, though unrecorded immune exposures were likely. As to this clone: The antigen is unknown.

The specimen was PBMCs. This sequence originates from a man aged 30-40 years in good health and CMV-seronegative.

The CDR3 nucleotides read TGTGCCAGCAGCTTGTTCGGGACAGGGGATGAAAAACTGTTTTTT. Protein: CASSLFGTGDEKLFF. The chain has TRBV7-2 and TRBJ1-4; 10 bases align to TRBD1. V dropped 3 bases and J dropped 6; count of bases not matched to a gene: 4. In germline, CDR1 is SGHTA, CDR2 FQGNSA. The length of the CDR3 is 15 residues.